This entry describes one T cell receptor (beta chain). This clone has just one count. There is no known antigen for this receptor. No quality values exist for individual bases; no much larger clone is one base distant. Enrolling through a virtual design, the prospective study's participants ranged in age from roughly 18 to 100 years and lived across roughly 23 United States geographic areas. To assign participants to cohorts, the prospective study relied on clinical history that participants themselves reported in a screening survey and a study questionnaire. In the prospective study, whole blood, serum and a nasopharyngeal or oropharyngeal swab were collected from each participant by mobile phlebotomists. Additional blood draws and questionnaires over an approximately two-month period could optionally be provided by prospective study participants. Prospective study blood samples were shipped either frozen or at room temperature before DNA extraction.

TCRbeta CDR3 regions were amplified from genomic DNA using the immunoSEQ Assay, a bias-controlled multiplex PCR. The original pipeline was this. Within the assay, amplification of reference gene primers was used to estimate how many nucleated cells each sample contained. Sequence reads were collapsed and filtered to measure the absolute abundance of every unique TCRbeta CDR3 rearrangement. Productive Simpson clonality was computed per sample as the square root of Simpson's diversity index over productive rearrangements. Imported from immuneACCESS, the table was reduced by TCRdb to in-frame sequences with V and J called. These copies leave out some clones; in studies compared against another copy, an unresolved V gene accounts for under half, and the cause of the remainder is not known. V and J calls and clone size are as listed in that table; D and trimming were resolved from the DNA. The sample table holds 200,000 to 250,000 clones, of which 75% to 90% were seen once. Together, the top ten hold roughly 3% of the sample.

Here V drops 1 base and J drops 6 bases, and the junction holds 1 base not matched to any gene. From cysteine to phenylalanine, the CDR3 is 14 amino acids long. Only the CDR3 portion is preserved as DNA: 42 bases, with reading frame beginning at the first base. The germline V gene yields KGHDR for CDR1 and SFDVKD for CDR2. The source of the sample is a study of blood T cell repertoires in COVID-19 (dated by TCRdb to 2018 to 2021). Background for the entire study: The collaborator samples originated in the United States, Italy and Spain and spanned the acute and convalescent phases of COVID-19. Sample metadata almost always included a de-identified subject ID, COVID-19 status, age in years and sex. Where available, HLA class I and class II types were taken from metadata supplied by the sample provider and were not determined by assay-based typing. The repertoires were released in a freely available public database meant as a resource for research on the immune response to SARS-CoV-2. The dataset comprised deeply sampled blood TCRbeta repertoires from subjects exposed to, actively infected with, or recovered from COVID-19. The prospective study material was composed of cDNA or gDNA derived from T cells, B-cell-depleted T cells, or PBMCs. Samples came from the ongoing ImmuneRACE study (first 160 participants) plus 1,254 subjects from 6 global collaborators.

The paper's findings and limits, for the study overall: Clinical and demographic metadata were provided uncurated, with the amount varying by source and participant.

This chain is built from TRBV24-1 and TRBJ2-2, with TRBD2 matching 7 junction bases. The sample comprised PBMCs or T cells enriched from blood (not recorded which). This receptor was obtained from a woman younger than 30 in a cohort exposed to, infected with or recovered from COVID-19 (not recorded which). In nucleotides, the sequence is TGTGCCACCAGTGATTTTGGGAGGGCCGGGGAGCTGTTTTTT. The translation is CATSDFGRAGELFF.